This T cell receptor beta chain was profiled in a study of blood T cell repertoires in COVID-19 (dated by TCRdb to the early 2020s). Regarding the study in general: The collaborator samples originated in the United States, Italy and Spain and spanned the acute and convalescent phases of COVID-19. HLA class I and class II types, where available, came from metadata supplied by the sample provider rather than from assay-based typing. A freely available public database, intended as a resource for researchers studying the immune response to SARS-CoV-2, is where the repertoires were released. Subjects who had been exposed to COVID-19, were actively infected with it, or had recovered from it provided the deeply sampled blood TCRbeta repertoires that made up the dataset. The samples were drawn from the first 160 participants of the ongoing ImmuneRACE study and from 950 to 1,500 subjects provided by 6 global collaborators. The material from the prospective study consisted of cDNA or gDNA derived from T cells, B-cell-depleted T cells, or PBMCs. Nearly every sample came with metadata listing a de-identified subject ID, COVID-19 status, age in years and sex. Points the paper makes about the study in general: Clinical and demographic metadata were provided uncurated, with the amount varying by source and participant.

This clone appeared a single time. Which antigen it targets is not known. No much larger clone exists at a distance of one base, and base qualities are not known. TCRbeta CDR3 regions were amplified from genomic DNA using the immunoSEQ Assay, a bias-controlled multiplex PCR. For the original study's pipeline: The number of nucleated cells in each sample was estimated from the amplification of reference gene primers within the assay. Sequence reads were collapsed and filtered to measure the absolute abundance of every unique TCRbeta CDR3 rearrangement. For each sample, productive Simpson clonality was calculated by taking the square root of Simpson's diversity index across productive rearrangements. TCRdb re-hosts the immuneACCESS table, in-frame sequences only. Its copies lack some clones; in the studies checked, an unresolved V gene accounts for under half of them, and the cause for the rest is not known. The V and J calls and the clone size are those of that table, but D and trimming were determined from the DNA. In all, the sample holds 65,000 to 95,000 clones, and about 91% of those were seen once. Roughly 9.6% of the sample rests with the top ten.

The collaborating institutions used their own protocols to collect whole blood in K2EDTA tubes. Collaborator samples were shipped for TCRbeta analysis as frozen whole blood, isolated PBMCs, or DNA extracted from either sample type. The CDR3 measures 15 amino acids from cysteine to phenylalanine. The CDR3 DNA has 45 bases and is translated from base 1. The germline V gene (reference sequence) gives CDR1 as GTSNPN and CDR2 as SVGIG. Trimmed from V: 3 bases; trimmed from J: 3 bases; junction bases lacking a gene match: 9. The chain is encoded by TRBV30 joined to TRBJ2-7; the junction holds 9 bases that match TRBD1. Material: peripheral blood. This receptor was identified in a man aged 80 or over with acute or convalescent COVID-19. The encoded CDR3 is CAWRVPGQGLYEQYF. Read as DNA, the sequence is TGTGCCTGGAGGGTCCCGGGACAGGGCCTCTACGAGCAGTACTTC.